A single sample is the source of the 20 T cell receptor beta chains below, sequenced in a study of shared clonotypes between healthy human individuals. Produced via immunoSEQ multiplex PCR; TCRdb's table is partial and in-frame only. The repertoire holds 2,100,000 or so clones, more than 90% seen once, with about 0.13% in the top ten. Source material: naive CD4+ T cells sorted from blood. Described subset: CD45RA+ positively selected. The receptors derive from a man younger than 35 in good health.

J is TRBJ1-2 and V is TRBV28, with 9 bases matching TRBD1. The germline V gene encodes CDR1 MDHEN and CDR2 SYDVKM. The V and J ends lost 8 bases and 8 bases, in that order; junction bases with no gene match: 9. The length of the CDR3 is 13 residues. CDR3 DNA sequence: TGTGCCAGCCAAACCGGGACAGGGCTAGGCTACACCTTC. Its translation: CASQTGTGLGYTF.

The chain uses TRBV5-1 and TRBJ2-2; a weak D match, TRBD1 (5 bases). V gave up 4 bases and J gave up 4 bases, with 14 bases separating them. The CDR3 totals 15 residues. Germline V gene sequence: CDR1 SGHRS, CDR2 YFSETQ. As DNA, the CDR3 is TGCGCCAGCAGCCCGTCTGGTAGGGGCACCGGGGAGCTGTTTTTT. Residues: CASSPSGRGTGELFF.

The V call is TRBV7-8, the J call TRBJ2-1; 10 positions agree with TRBD2. CDR1 and CDR2 (germline): SGHVS, FQNEAQ. J lost 0 bases, V lost 5 bases, and 7 bases had no gene match. This CDR3 has 17 amino acids. The CDR3 is CASSRRTSGSSYNEQFF. CDR3 in DNA: TGTGCCAGCAGCAGGCGGACTAGCGGCAGCTCCTACAATGAGCAGTTCTTC.

This chain joins TRBV6-1 and TRBJ2-7, with D unresolved. V shed 4 bases and J shed 7 bases, with 8 bases lying between them. The CDR3 extends over 11 amino acids. Germline loops: CDR1 MNHNS, CDR2 SASEGT. Here the CDR3 reads CASSAYWEQYF. The DNA of the CDR3 is TGTGCCAGCAGTGCGTACTGGGAGCAGTACTTC.

V and J are TRBV4-1 and TRBJ1-6; 7 positions match TRBD1. CDR3 size: 16 residues. Germline values: CDR1 MGHRA, CDR2 YSYEKL. The V and J ends lost 0 bases and 9 bases, in that order; junction bases with no gene match: 8. The CDR3 DNA reads TGCGCCAGCAGCCAAGATTCCCCAGGGGGACTTTCACCCCTCCACTTT. It codes for CASSQDSPGGLSPLHF.

V usage is TRBV4-3 and J usage is TRBJ2-1; 8 bases match TRBD1. With V trimmed by 4 bases and J by 3 bases, 5 bases remained unmatched. CDR3 size: 15 residues. Germline CDR1 reads LGHNA; CDR2 reads YSLEER. As DNA, the CDR3 is TGCGCCAGCAGCCTTGGACAGGGTGACTACAATGAGCAGTTCTTC. Residues: CASSLGQGDYNEQFF.

The count of this clone is one. This chain joins TRBV30 and TRBJ1-3, with D hard to call. Germline V lookup: CDR1 GTSNPN, CDR2 SVGIG (reference sequence). Deletions cut 1 base from V and 4 bases from J, with 11 bases between. The CDR3 is made up of 14 amino acids. CDR3: CAWSAMGIGNTIYF. In nucleotides, the CDR3 is TGTGCCTGGAGTGCAATGGGGATCGGAAACACCATATATTTT.

V and J are TRBV6-1 and TRBJ2-3; 9 bases map to TRBD2. CDR1 and CDR2 (germline): MNHNS, SASEGT. V lost 6 bases, J lost 2 bases, and 3 bases stayed unmatched. The CDR3 has 14 amino acids. The CDR3 DNA follows: TGTGCCAGCAGCGCGGGACTAGCCACAGATACGCAGTATTTT. Its protein is CASSAGLATDTQYF.

CDR3 in amino acids: CASSLRTATDTQYF. The DNA for the CDR3 is TGCGCCAGCAGCTTGAGAACCGCCACAGATACGCAGTATTTT. The V call is TRBV5-1, the J call TRBJ2-3; D uncertain. Germline V gene lookup returns CDR1 SGHRS and CDR2 YFSETQ. The CDR3 length is 14 residues. Trimming took 1 base from V and 2 from J, leaving 8 bases between them.

The chain couples TRBV29-1 to TRBJ2-7; D remains ambiguous. This CDR3 has 15 residues. Trimming removed 6 bases at V and 3 bases at J, with 21 bases between. Germline V CDR1 and CDR2: SQVTM, ANQGSEA. CDR3 in DNA: TGCAGCGTAAAACGAGGTCAGGACCCGATCTACGAGCAGTACTTC. Its translation: CSVKRGQDPIYEQYF.

The chain employs TRBV6-5 and TRBJ2-1; the match to TRBD2 covers 13 bases. The CDR3 is 15 amino acids. Germline loops: CDR1 MNHEY, CDR2 SVGAGI. The J segment lost 9 bases and the V segment lost 6 bases, leaving 8 bases of the junction unmatched. The CDR3 protein is CASSSGLAGSGEQFF. The CDR3, as DNA: TGTGCCAGCAGCTCGGGACTAGCGGGATCGGGTGAGCAGTTCTTC.

This clone is a singleton in its sample. The chain joins TRBV7-8 to TRBJ2-3, with TRBD2 identical over 8 bases. The V gene end was trimmed by 3 bases and the J gene end by 7 bases; junction bases not matched to a gene: 15. The CDR3 covers 17 residues. From germline, CDR1 is SGHVS and CDR2 FQNEAQ. CDR3 DNA sequence: TGTGCCAGCAGCTTCAATCGACTAGCGAGATTCGGGAATACGCAGTATTTT. This translates into CASSFNRLARFGNTQYF. Together with reference TRBV7-8 and TRBJ2-3, the CDR3 gives the full variable domain: GAGVSQSPRYKVAKRGQDVALRCDPISGHVSLFWYQQALGQGPEFLTYFQNEAQLDKSGLPSDRFFAERPEGSVSTLKIQRTQQEDSAVYLCASSFNRLARFGNTQYFGPGTRLTVL.

V and J are TRBV6-1 and TRBJ1-3; possible D gene TRBD1, 6 bases. Trimming stripped 6 bases from V and 0 bases from J, with 12 bases between. The CDR3 is 15 amino acids. From germline, CDR1 is MNHNS and CDR2 SASEGT. The CDR3 is CASRRDRTSGNTIYF. CDR3 sequence (DNA): TGTGCCAGCAGGAGAGACAGGACCTCTGGAAACACCATATATTTT.

This rearrangement joins TRBV18 to TRBJ1-6, with D maybe TRBD1 (5 bases). V was trimmed by 6 bases and J by 7 bases, leaving 19 bases between them. Germline CDR1 reads KGHSH; CDR2 reads LQKENI. This CDR3 is built from 16 residues. The CDR3 DNA reads as TGTGCCAGCTCCCTAGAGAGAATGCAGGGAAATTCACCCCTCCACTTT. It is translated as CASSLERMQGNSPLHF.

J is TRBJ2-7 and V is TRBV5-6, with D perhaps matching TRBD2 (6 bases). Germline V gene lookup returns CDR1 SGHDT and CDR2 YYEEEE. The CDR3 is 12 residues long. The germline V and J ends were trimmed by 2 bases and 7 bases, with 10 bases remaining between them. This CDR3 reads CASSFSGREQYF. CDR3 sequence (DNA): TGTGCCAGCAGCTTCTCGGGGAGGGAGCAGTACTTC.

The CDR3 coding sequence is TGTGCCGCGCTCTTGGGGGGGGCGCTGAATGGCTACACCTTC. It translates to CAALLGGALNGYTF. This sequence joins TRBV6-1 and TRBJ1-2, with D possibly TRBD1 on 6 matching bases. This CDR3 region has 14 residues. Trimming left V 11 bases short and J 6 bases short, with 22 bases between. The germline CDR1 and CDR2 sequences are MNHNS and SASEGT.

This rearrangement joins TRBV27 to TRBJ2-1; possibly TRBD2 for D (6 bases). The V end lost 7 bases, the J end lost 1 base, and 11 bases lay between the germline ends. Looked up from germline, CDR1 is MNHEY and CDR2 is SMNVEV (reference sequence). The CDR3 runs to 14 residues. The CDR3 DNA sequence: TGTGCCAGCAAAACTAGCTATTCCTACAATGAGCAGTTCTTC. Translated, it gives CASKTSYSYNEQFF.

The chain couples TRBV10-3 to TRBJ2-1, with unresolved D. This CDR3 comprises 13 residues. Germline V gene sequence: CDR1 ENHRY, CDR2 SYGVKD. Trimming took off 0 bases at V and 5 bases at J, with 5 bases between the two ends. The CDR3 sequence is CAISESINNEQFF. The CDR3 nucleotides are TGTGCCATCAGTGAGTCGATAAACAATGAGCAGTTCTTC.

The chain uses TRBV19 and TRBJ1-6, with D possibly TRBD1 on 6 matching bases. The CDR3 is made up of 14 amino acids. Germline CDR1 LNHDA, CDR2 SQIVND (reference sequence). Trimming removed 8 bases at V and 0 bases at J, with 8 bases between. The CDR3 DNA follows: TGTGCCAGTCAACAGGGCTCCTATAATTCACCCCTCCACTTT. Residues: CASQQGSYNSPLHF.

In this sample, this clone turned up once. The V call is TRBV10-3, the J call TRBJ1-2; no clear D gene. Germline V gene sequence: CDR1 ENHRY, CDR2 SYGVKD. This CDR3 is built from 13 residues. V lost 0 bases, J lost 7 bases, and 9 bases lay in between. The CDR3 nucleotides are TGTGCCATCAGTGAGTCGGCACAGTCTGGCTACACCTTC. Translation gives CAISESAQSGYTF.